This TCR beta chain was obtained from a study of cytomegalovirus exposure and HLA in healthy donors. The study's findings and limits: When a later analysis was performed, an Asian-associated ancestry cluster reportedly had fewer N-insertions than the roughly 700-donor mean.

Germline CDR1 is WSHSY and CDR2 is SAAADI. This CDR3 has 14 residues. With 6 bases clipped from V and 6 bases from J, the junction kept 5 bases outside the gene matches. A multiplex PCR was run with 60 Vbeta primers and 13 Jbeta primers. This table comes from immunoSEQ multiplex PCR, and its TCRdb copy is limited to in-frame clones, with some not included. In the table there are approximately 120,000 clones, 81% of which are singletons. A remark on this clone: Its antigen is still unknown.

The genes are TRBV10-2 and TRBJ2-2; 9 bases agree with TRBD2. Sequencing was performed on PBMCs. The sequence was obtained from a man aged 18 to 29 in good health and CMV-seropositive. CDR3 residues: CASRPSGEAGELFF. The CDR3 DNA sequence: TGCGCCAGCAGGCCTAGCGGGGAGGCCGGGGAGCTGTTTTTT.